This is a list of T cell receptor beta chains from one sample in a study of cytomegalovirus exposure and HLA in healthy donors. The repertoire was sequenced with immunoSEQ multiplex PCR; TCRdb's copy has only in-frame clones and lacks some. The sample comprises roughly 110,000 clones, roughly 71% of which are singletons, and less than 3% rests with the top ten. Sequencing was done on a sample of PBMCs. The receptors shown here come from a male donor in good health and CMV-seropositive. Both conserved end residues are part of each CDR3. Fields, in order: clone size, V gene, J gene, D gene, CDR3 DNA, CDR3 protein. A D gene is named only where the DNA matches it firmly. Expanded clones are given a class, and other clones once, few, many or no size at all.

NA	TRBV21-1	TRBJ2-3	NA	TGTGCCAGCAGCACAGGGAGGGATACGCAGTATTTT	CASSTGRDTQYF
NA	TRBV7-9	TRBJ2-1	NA	TGTGCCAGCAGCTTAATTCGTCTGGGGGGGCGAGATGAGCAGTTCTTC	CASSLIRLGGRDEQFF
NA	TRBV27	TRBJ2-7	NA	TGTGCCAGCAGTTCTGGGGGCGGCTACGAGCAGTACTTC	CASSSGGGYEQYF
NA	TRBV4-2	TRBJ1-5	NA	TGTGCCAGCAGCCAACTAAGGACAGCCAGCAATCAGCCCCAGCATTTT	CASSQLRTASNQPQHF
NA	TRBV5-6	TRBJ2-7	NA	TGTGCCAGCAGCTTGGCCAGGGATCTCTACGAGCAGTACTTC	CASSLARDLYEQYF
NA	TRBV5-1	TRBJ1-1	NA	TGCGCCAGCAGCCCTGGCTACACTGAAGCTTTCTTT	CASSPGYTEAFF
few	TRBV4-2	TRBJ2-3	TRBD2	TGTGCCAGCAGCCTCCATGGCGCGACTAGCGGTGTCACAGATACGCAGTATTTT	CASSLHGATSGVTDTQYF
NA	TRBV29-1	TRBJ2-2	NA	TGCAGCGTTGAAGGGGGCTGGGACACCGGGGAGCTGTTTTTT	CSVEGGWDTGELFF
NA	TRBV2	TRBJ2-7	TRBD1	TGTGCCAGCAGTGAAGCGGCGGGACAGGGGGCCTACGAGCAGTACTTC	CASSEAAGQGAYEQYF
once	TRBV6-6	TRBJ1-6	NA	TGTGCCAGCAGGCCCCCCTCGGGGGTAGGTTCACCCCTCCACTTT	CASRPPSGVGSPLHF
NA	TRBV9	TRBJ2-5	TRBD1	TGTGCCAGCAGCCTCCCGGGACAGGCCCCAGAGACCCAGTACTTC	CASSLPGQAPETQYF
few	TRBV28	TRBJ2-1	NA	TGTGCCAGCAGTTTTCACCAAGGGGGAAATGAGCAGTTCTTC	CASSFHQGGNEQFF
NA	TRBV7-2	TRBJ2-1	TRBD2	TGTGCCAGCAGCCTAGGCGGTAGCGGGAGCTCCTACAATGAGCAGTTCTTC	CASSLGGSGSSYNEQFF
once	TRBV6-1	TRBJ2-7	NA	TGTGCCAGCAGAACGACAGTTCGCTCCTACGAGCAGTACTTC	CASRTTVRSYEQYF
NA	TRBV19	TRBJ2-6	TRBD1	TGTGCCAGTAGTAGTGGGACAGGGGGCTCTGGGGCCAACGTCCTGACTTTC	CASSSGTGGSGANVLTF
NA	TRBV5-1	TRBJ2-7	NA	TGCGCCAGCAGCTACCCCTCGGCGGCGGGGGCAATGAGAGAGCAGTACTTC	CASSYPSAAGAMREQYF
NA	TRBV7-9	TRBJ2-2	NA	TGTGCCAGCAGCCCCAGATTGGAGTCGACCGGGGAGCTGTTTTTT	CASSPRLESTGELFF
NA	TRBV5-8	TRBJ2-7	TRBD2	TGTGCCAGCAGCACCTGGGCGGGAGCGTCCTACGAGCAGTACTTC	CASSTWAGASYEQYF
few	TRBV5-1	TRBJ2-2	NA	TGCGCCAGCAGCGGTAGCGGAATTAACTCCGGGGAGCTGTTTTTT	CASSGSGINSGELFF
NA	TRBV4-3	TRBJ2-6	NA	TGCGCCAGCAGCCAAGAAGGAATATCGGGGTTTACTGGGGCCAACGTCCTGACTTTC	CASSQEGISGFTGANVLTF
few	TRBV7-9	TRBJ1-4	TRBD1	TGTGCCAGCAGCTTAGAGGCAGGGGGTGAAAAACTGTTTTTT	CASSLEAGGEKLFF
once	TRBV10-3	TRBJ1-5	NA	TGTGCCATCAGCCGGCTAGGAGGAAATCAGCCCCAGAATTTT	CAISRLGGNQPQNF
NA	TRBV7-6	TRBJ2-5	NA	TGTGCCAGCAGCCCACAACCGTCCACACGAGAGACCCAGTACTTC	CASSPQPSTRETQYF
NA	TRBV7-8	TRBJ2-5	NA	TGTGCCAGCAGCTTAAGTGACAGAGCCCAACTAGAGACCCAGTACTTC	CASSLSDRAQLETQYF
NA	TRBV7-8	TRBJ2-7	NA	TGTGCCAGCAGCTTAACCGGGACCTACGAGCAGTACTTC	CASSLTGTYEQYF
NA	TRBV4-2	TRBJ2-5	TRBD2	TGTGCCAGCAGCCAAGATGGCCTAGCGGGAGGGGGAGAGACCCAGTACTTC	CASSQDGLAGGGETQYF
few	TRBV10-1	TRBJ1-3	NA	TGCGCCAGCAGTGAGGGGGGCAGCGGGATCGGATCTGGAAACACCATATATTTT	CASSEGGSGIGSGNTIYF
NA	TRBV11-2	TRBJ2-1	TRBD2	TGTGCCAGCAGCTTAATGACGGGAGGCAATGAGCAGTTCTTC	CASSLMTGGNEQFF
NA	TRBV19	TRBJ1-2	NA	TGTGCCAGTAGTATAGTCTCCGGGCCGGAATGGAGGACCTTC	CASSIVSGPEWRTF
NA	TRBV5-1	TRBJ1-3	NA	TGCGCCAGCAGACCCGCCCAGGGGACTGGAAACACCATATATTTT	CASRPAQGTGNTIYF
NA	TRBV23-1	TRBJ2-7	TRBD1	TGCGCCAGCAGTTGGGACAGGGACTACGAGCAGTACTTC	CASSWDRDYEQYF
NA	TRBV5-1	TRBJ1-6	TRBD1	TGCGCCAGCAGCCCTAGGGACAGGAATTCACCCCTCCACTTT	CASSPRDRNSPLHF
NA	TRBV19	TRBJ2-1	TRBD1	TGTGCCAGTAGCCGGGACAGGGGGGATGAGCAGTTCTTC	CASSRDRGDEQFF
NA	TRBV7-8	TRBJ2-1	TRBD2	TGTGCCAGCAGCTTAGCGGGACTAGCGGGAGGGCCCCAATCCACGCAGTTCTTC	CASSLAGLAGGPQSTQFF
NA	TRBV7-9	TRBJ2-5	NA	TGTGCCAGCAGCCGGGGTGGCGGGGAGACCCAGTACTTC	CASSRGGGETQYF
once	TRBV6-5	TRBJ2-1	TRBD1	TGTGCCAGCAGGGACAGGGGGCGGTTGCTTAATGAGCAGTTCTTC	CASRDRGRLLNEQFF
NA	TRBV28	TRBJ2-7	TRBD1	TGTGCCAGCCATAGACAGGGCCCCTACGAGCAGTACTTC	CASHRQGPYEQYF
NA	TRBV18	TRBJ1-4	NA	TGTGCCAGCTCACCAGGAATCGGGAATAATGAAAAACTGTTTTTT	CASSPGIGNNEKLFF
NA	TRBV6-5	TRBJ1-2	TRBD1	TGTGCCAGCAGTTCCGGACAGGGGAATAACTATGGCTACACCTTC	CASSSGQGNNYGYTF
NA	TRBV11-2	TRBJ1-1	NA	TGTGCCAGCAGCCCCTACGGGAACACTGAAGCTTTCTTT	CASSPYGNTEAFF
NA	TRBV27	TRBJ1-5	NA	TGTGCCAGCAGTTTATCTTTTCGGGCAGCGGGATATCAGCCCCAGCATTTT	CASSLSFRAAGYQPQHF
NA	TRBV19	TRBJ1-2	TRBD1	TGTGCCAGCGGGACAGGGACCTACTATGGCTACCCCTTC	CASGTGTYYGYPF
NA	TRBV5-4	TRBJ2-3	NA	TGTGCCAGCAGCTTTGGAGGGCGCACAGATACGCAGTATTTT	CASSFGGRTDTQYF
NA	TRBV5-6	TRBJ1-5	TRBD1	TGTGCCAGCAGCAAACAGGGGGCAGGGCAGCCCCAGAATTTT	CASSKQGAGQPQNF
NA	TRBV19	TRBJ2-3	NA	TGTGCCAGTAGTATCCTCCTAGCGACTAGCACAGATACGCAGTATTTT	CASSILLATSTDTQYF